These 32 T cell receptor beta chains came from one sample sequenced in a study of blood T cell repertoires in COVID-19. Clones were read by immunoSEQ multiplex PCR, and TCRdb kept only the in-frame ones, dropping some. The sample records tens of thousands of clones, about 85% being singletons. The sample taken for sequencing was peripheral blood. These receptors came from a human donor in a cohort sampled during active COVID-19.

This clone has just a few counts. CDR3 in DNA: TGTGCCAGCAGCCCACGACGGCGGGAGGGCCTCACCGGGGAGCTGTTTTTT. Its translation is CASSPRRREGLTGELFF. The chain combines TRBV7-9 with TRBJ2-2; 9 nucleotides match TRBD2. The CDR3 has 17 residues. V trimming: 5 bases; J trimming: 4 bases; junction bases outside the gene matches: 11. Germline V gene lookup returns CDR1 SEHNR and CDR2 FQNEAQ (reference sequence).

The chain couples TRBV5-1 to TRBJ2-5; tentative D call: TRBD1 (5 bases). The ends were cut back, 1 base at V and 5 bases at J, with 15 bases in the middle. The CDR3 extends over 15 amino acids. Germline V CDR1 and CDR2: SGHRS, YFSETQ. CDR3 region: CASSLTGQGGETQYF. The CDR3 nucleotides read TGCGCCAGCAGCTTGACTGGGCAGGGTGGGGAGACCCAGTACTTC.

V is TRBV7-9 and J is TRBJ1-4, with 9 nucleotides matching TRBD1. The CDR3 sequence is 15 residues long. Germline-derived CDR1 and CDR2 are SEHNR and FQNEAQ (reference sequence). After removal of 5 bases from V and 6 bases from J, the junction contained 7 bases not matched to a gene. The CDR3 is CASSNTGGVYEKLFF. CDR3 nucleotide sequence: TGTGCCAGCAGCAATACAGGGGGCGTTTATGAAAAACTGTTTTTT.

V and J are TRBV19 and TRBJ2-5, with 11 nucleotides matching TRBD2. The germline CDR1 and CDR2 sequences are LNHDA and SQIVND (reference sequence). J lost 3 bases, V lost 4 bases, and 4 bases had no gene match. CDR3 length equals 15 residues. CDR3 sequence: CASSTGTSGKETQYF. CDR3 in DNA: TGTGCCAGTAGTACAGGGACTAGCGGAAAAGAGACCCAGTACTTC.

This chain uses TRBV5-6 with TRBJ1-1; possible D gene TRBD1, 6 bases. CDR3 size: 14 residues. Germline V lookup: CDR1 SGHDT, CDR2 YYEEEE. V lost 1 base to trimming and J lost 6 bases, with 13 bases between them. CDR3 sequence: CASSLNLEGAEAFF. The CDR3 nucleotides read TGTGCCAGCAGCTTGAACCTCGAGGGGGCTGAAGCTTTCTTT.

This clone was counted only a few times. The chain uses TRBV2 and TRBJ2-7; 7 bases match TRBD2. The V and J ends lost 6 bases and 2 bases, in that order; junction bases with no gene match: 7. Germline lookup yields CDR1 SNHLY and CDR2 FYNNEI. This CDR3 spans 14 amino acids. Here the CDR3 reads CASSEGTTTYEQYF. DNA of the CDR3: TGTGCCAGCAGCGAGGGGACTACGACCTACGAGCAGTACTTC. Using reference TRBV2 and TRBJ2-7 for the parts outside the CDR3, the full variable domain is EPEVTQTPSHQVTQMGQEVILRCVPISNHLYFYWYRQILGQKVEFLVSFYNNEISEKSEIFDDQFSVERPDGSNFTLKIRSTKLEDSAMYFCASSEGTTTYEQYFGPGTRLTVT.

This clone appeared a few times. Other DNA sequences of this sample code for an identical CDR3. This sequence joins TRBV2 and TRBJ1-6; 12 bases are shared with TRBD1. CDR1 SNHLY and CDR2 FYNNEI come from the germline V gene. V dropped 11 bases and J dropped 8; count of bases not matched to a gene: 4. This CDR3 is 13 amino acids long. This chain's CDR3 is CAGTGGADSPLHF. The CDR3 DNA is TGTGCCGGGACAGGGGGCGCGGATTCACCCCTCCACTTT.

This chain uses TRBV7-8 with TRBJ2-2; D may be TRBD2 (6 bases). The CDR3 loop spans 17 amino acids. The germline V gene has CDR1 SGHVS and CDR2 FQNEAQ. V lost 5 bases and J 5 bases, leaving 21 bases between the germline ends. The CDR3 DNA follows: TGTGCCAGCAGCCAGGGACTCACCGGAAGAGGGACCGGGGAGCTGTTTTTT. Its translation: CASSQGLTGRGTGELFF.

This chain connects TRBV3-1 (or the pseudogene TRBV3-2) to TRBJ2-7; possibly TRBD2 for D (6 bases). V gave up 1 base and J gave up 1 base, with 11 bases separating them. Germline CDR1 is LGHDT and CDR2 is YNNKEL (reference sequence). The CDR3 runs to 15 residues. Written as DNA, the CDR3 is TGTGCCAGCAGCCAAGGTCCAGGGACTTCCTACGAGCAGTACTTC. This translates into CASSQGPGTSYEQYF.

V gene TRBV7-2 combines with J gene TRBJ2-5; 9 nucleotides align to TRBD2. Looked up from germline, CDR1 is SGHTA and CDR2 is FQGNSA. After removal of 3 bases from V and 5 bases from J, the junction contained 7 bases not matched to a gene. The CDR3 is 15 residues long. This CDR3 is CASSFQAGGTETQYF. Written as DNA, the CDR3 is TGTGCCAGCAGCTTCCAAGCGGGAGGTACGGAGACCCAGTACTTC.

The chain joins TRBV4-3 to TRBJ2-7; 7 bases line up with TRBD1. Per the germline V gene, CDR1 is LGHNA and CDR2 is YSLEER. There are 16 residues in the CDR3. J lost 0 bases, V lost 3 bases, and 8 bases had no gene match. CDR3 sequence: CASSQDRGGGSYEQYF. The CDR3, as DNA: TGCGCCAGCAGCCAGGATAGAGGGGGCGGCTCCTACGAGCAGTACTTC.

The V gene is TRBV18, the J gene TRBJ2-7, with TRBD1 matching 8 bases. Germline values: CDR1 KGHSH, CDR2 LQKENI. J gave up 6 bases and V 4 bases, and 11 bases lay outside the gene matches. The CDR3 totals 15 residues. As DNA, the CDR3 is TGTGCCAGCTCACTCAAGACAGGGGAGCTTGTCGAGCAGTACTTC. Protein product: CASSLKTGELVEQYF.

The CDR3 here is CASSASSETQYF. In DNA, the CDR3 is TGTGCCAGCAGTGCCTCTAGCGAGACCCAGTACTTC. The chain is built from TRBV27 and TRBJ2-5, with D maybe TRBD2 (5 bases). V dropped 5 bases and J dropped 5 bases, with 9 bases sitting between them. The CDR3 runs 12 residues. The V gene's germline CDR1 is MNHEY and CDR2 SMNVEV (reference sequence).

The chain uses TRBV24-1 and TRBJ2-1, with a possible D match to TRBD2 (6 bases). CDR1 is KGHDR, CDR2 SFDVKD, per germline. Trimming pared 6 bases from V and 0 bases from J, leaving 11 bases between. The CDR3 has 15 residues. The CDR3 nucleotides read TGTGCCACCAGTAGGAATAGCGGCTCCTACAATGAGCAGTTCTTC. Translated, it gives CATSRNSGSYNEQFF.

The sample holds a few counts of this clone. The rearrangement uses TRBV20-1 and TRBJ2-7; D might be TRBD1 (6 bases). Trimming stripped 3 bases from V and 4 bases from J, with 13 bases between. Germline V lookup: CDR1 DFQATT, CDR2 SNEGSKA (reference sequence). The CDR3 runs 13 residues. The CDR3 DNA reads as TGCAGTGCTAGTGGGGGCCTGGGGTACGAGCAGTACTTC. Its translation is CSASGGLGYEQYF.

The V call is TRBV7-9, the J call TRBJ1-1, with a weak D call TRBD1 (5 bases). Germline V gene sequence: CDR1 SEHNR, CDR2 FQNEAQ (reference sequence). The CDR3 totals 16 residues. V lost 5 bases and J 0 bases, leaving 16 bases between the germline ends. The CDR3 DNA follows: TGTGCCAGCAGCCCAAAGACAGCGCTCATGAACACTGAAGCTTTCTTT. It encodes CASSPKTALMNTEAFF.

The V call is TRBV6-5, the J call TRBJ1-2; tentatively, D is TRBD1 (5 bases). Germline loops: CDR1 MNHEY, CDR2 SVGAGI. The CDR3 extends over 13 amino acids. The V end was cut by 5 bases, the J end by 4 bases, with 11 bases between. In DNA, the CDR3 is TGTGCCAGCAGTCACAGGATTTTCTATGGCTACACCTTC. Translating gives CASSHRIFYGYTF.

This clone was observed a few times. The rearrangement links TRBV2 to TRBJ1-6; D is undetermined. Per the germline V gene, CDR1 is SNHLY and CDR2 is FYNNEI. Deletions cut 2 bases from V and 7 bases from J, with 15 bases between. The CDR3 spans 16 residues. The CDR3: CASSESRGTPNSPLHF. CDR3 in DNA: TGTGCCAGCAGTGAATCGCGGGGAACCCCCAATTCACCCCTCCACTTT.

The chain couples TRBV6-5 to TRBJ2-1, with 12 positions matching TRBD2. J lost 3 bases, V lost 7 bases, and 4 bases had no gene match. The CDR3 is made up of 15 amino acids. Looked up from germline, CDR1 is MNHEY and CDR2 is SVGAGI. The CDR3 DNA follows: TGTGCCAGCATCCGACTAGCGGGGGTCTACAATGAGCAGTTCTTC. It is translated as CASIRLAGVYNEQFF.

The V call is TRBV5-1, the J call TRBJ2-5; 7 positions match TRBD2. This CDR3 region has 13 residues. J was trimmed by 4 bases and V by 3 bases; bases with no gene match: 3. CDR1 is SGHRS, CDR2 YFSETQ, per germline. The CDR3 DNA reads TGCGCCAGCAGCTCAGGCGGGGGAGAGACCCAGTACTTC. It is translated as CASSSGGGETQYF.

Written as DNA, the CDR3 is TGTGCCAGCAGCCCCCGGACAGGGGGCATTTACAACTATGGCTACACCTTC. Amino acids: CASSPRTGGIYNYGYTF. The V gene is TRBV5-6, the J gene TRBJ1-2, with 11 bases identical to TRBD1. The V and J ends lost 4 bases and 2 bases, in that order; junction bases with no gene match: 10. The CDR3 totals 17 residues. Germline V gene sequence: CDR1 SGHDT, CDR2 YYEEEE.

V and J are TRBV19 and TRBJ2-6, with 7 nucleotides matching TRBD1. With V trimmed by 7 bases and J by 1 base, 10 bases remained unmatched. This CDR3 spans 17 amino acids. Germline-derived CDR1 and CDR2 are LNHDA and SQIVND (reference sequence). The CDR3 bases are TGTGCCAGTACTAGTATAGGGGGCGGATCTGGGGCCAACGTCCTGACTTTC. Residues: CASTSIGGGSGANVLTF.

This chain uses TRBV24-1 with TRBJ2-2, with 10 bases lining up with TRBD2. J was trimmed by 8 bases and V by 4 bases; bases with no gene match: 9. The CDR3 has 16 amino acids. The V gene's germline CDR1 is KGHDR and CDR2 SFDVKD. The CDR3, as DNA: TGTGCCACCAGTGAGGCAGCGGGAGGGCCTTGGGGGGAGCTGTTTTTT. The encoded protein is CATSEAAGGPWGELFF.

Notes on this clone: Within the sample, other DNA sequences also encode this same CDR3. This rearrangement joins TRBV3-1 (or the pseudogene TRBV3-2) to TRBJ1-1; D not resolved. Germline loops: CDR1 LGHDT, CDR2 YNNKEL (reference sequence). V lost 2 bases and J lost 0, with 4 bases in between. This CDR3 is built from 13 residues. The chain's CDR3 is CASSQQMNTEAFF. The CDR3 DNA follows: TGTGCCAGCAGCCAACAGATGAACACTGAAGCTTTCTTT.

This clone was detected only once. The CDR3 loop reads CASSKNTEAFF. The CDR3 DNA is TGTGCCAGCTCCAAGAACACTGAAGCTTTCTTT. The J gene is TRBJ1-1, the V gene TRBV25-1, with D uncertain. The germline V and J ends were trimmed by 8 bases and 1 base, with 5 bases remaining between them. The CDR3 contains 11 residues. Germline CDR1 reads MGHDK; CDR2 reads SYGVNS. Using reference TRBV25-1 and TRBJ1-1 for the parts outside the CDR3, the full variable domain is EADIYQTPRYLVIGTGKKITLECSQTMGHDKMYWYQQDPGMELHLIHYSYGVNSTEKGDLSSESTVSRIRTEHFPLTLESARPSHTSQYLCASSKNTEAFFGQGTRLTVV.

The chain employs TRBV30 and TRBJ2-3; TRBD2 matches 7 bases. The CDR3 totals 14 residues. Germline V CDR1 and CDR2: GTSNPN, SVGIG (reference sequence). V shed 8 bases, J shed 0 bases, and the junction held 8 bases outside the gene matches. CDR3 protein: CAMTSGVSTDTQYF. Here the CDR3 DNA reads TGTGCCATGACGAGCGGGGTAAGCACAGATACGCAGTATTTT.

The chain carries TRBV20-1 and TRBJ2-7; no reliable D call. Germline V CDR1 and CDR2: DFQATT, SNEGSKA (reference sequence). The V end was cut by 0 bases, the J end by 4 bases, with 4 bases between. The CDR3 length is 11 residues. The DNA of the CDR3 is TGCAGTGCTAGAGAAGCGTACGAGCAGTACTTC. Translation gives CSAREAYEQYF.

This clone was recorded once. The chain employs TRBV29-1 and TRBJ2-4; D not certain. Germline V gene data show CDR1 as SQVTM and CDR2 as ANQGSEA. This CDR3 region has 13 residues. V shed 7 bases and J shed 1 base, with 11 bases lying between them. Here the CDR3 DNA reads TGCAGCGCCCAAGACTTGGCCAAAAACATTCAGTACTTC. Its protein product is CSAQDLAKNIQYF.

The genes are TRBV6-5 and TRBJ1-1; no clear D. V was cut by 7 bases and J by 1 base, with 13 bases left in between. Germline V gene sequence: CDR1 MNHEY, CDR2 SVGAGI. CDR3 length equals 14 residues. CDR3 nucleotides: TGTGCCAGCAACCGCGGGCGGACGAACACTGAAGCTTTCTTT. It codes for CASNRGRTNTEAFF.

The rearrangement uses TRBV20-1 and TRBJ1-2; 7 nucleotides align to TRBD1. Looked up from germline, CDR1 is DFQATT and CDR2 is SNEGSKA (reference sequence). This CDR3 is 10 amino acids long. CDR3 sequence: CLGGGDGYTF. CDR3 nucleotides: TGCCTAGGGGGCGGTGATGGCTACACCTTC.

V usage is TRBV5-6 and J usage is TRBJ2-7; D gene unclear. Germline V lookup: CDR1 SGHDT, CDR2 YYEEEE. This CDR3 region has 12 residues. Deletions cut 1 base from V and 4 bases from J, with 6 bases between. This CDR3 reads CASSLFNYEQYF. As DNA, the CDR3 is TGTGCCAGCAGCTTGTTTAATTACGAGCAGTACTTC.

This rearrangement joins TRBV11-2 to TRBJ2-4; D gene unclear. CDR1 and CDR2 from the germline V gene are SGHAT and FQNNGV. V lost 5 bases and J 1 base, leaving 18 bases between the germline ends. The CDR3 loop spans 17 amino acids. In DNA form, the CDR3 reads TGTGCCAGCAGCACCTGGGTTCTAGTTCGGGCCAAAAACATTCAGTACTTC. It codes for CASSTWVLVRAKNIQYF.